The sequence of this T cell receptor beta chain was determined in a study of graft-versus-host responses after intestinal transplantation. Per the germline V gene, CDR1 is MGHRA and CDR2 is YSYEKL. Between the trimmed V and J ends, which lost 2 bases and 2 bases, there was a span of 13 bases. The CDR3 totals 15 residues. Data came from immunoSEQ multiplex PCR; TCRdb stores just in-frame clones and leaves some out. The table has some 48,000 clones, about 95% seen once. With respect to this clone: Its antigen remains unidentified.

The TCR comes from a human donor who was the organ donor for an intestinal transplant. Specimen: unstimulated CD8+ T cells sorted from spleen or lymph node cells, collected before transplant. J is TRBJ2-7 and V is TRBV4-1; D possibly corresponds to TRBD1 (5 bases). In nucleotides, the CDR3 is TGCGCCAGCAGCCAAAAAACCCCAGGGCCCTACGAGCAGTACTTC. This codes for CASSQKTPGPYEQYF.